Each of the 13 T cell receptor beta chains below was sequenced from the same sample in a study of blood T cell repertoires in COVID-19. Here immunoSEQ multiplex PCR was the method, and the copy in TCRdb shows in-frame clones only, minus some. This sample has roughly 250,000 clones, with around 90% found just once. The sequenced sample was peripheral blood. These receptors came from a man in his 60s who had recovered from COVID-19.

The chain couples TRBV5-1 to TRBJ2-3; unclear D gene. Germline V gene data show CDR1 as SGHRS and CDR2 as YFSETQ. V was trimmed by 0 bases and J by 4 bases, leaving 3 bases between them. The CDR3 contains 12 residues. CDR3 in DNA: TGCGCCAGCAGCTTGGCGGCAGATACGCAGTATTTT. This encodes CASSLAADTQYF.

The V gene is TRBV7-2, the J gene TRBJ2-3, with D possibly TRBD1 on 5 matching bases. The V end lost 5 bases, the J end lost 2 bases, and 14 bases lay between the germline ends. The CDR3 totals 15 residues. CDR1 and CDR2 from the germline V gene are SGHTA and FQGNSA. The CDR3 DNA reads TGTGCCAGCAGCGGCCGGACACCAACCACAGATACGCAGTATTTT. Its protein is CASSGRTPTTDTQYF. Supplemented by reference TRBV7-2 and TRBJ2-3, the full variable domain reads GAGVSQSPSNKVTEKGKDVELRCDPISGHTALYWYRQSLGQGLEFLIYFQGNSAPDKSGLPSDRFSAERTGGSVSTLTIQRTQQEDSAVYLCASSGRTPTTDTQYFGPGTRLTVL.

The CDR3 reads CATSRDTRNTIYF. The CDR3 nucleotides are TGTGCCACCAGCAGAGATACAAGAAACACCATATATTTT. The chain couples TRBV15 to TRBJ1-3; the D is unclear. Germline CDR1 reads LNHNV; CDR2 reads YYDKDF (reference sequence). CDR3 length: 13 amino acids. Trimming left V 0 bases short and J 5 bases short, with 5 bases between.

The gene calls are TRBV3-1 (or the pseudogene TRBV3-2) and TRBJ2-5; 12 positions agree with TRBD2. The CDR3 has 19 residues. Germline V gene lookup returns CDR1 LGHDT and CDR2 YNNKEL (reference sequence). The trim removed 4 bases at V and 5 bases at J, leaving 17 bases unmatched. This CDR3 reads CASSPPGRLAGGPRETQYF. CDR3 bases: TGTGCCAGCAGCCCCCCGGGGAGGCTAGCGGGGGGGCCGAGGGAGACCCAGTACTTC.

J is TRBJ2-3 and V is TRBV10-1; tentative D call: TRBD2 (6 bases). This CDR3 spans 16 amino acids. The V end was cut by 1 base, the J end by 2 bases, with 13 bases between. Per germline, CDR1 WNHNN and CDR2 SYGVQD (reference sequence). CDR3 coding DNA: TGCGCCAGCAGTGAGTTCGCGGGGACTGACACAGATACGCAGTATTTT. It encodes CASSEFAGTDTDTQYF.

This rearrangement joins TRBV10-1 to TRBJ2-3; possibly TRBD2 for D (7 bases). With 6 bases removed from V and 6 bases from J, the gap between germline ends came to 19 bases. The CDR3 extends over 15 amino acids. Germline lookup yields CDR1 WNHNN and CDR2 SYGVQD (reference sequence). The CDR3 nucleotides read TGCGCCAGCAGCCTCCTACGGGGGGCCGGGGATACGCAGTATTTT. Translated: CASSLLRGAGDTQYF.

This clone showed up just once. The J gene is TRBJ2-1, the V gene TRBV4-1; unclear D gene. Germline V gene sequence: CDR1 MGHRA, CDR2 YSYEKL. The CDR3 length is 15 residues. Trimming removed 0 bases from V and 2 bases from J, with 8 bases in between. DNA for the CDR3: TGCGCCAGCAGCCAAGATCCCTCCCCCTACAATGAGCAGTTCTTC. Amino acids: CASSQDPSPYNEQFF.

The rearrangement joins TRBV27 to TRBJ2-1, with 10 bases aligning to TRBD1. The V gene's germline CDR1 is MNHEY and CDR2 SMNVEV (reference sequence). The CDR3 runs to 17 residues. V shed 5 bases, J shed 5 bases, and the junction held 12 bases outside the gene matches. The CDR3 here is CASSEPGQGCVDNEQFF. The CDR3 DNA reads TGTGCCAGCAGTGAACCGGGACAGGGGTGTGTGGACAATGAGCAGTTCTTC.

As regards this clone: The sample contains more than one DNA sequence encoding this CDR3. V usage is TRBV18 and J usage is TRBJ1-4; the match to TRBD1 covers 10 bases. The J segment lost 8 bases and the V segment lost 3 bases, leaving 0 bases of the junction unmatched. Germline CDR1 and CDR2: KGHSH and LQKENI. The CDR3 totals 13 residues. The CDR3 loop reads CASSPGQGEKLFF. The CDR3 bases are TGTGCCAGCTCACCGGGACAGGGGGAAAAACTGTTTTTT.

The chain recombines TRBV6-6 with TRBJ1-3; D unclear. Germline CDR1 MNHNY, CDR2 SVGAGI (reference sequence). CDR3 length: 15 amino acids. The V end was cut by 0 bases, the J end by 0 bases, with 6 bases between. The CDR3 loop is CASSYSTTSGNTIYF. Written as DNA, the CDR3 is TGTGCCAGCAGTTACTCGACAACCTCTGGAAACACCATATATTTT.

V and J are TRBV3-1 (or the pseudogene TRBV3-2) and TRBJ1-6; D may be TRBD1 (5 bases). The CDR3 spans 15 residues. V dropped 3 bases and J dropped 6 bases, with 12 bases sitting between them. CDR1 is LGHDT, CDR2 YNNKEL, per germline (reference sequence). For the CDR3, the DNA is TGTGCCAGCAGCCAGACCGCAGGGTTTAATTCACCCCTCCACTTT. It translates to CASSQTAGFNSPLHF.

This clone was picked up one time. CDR3 DNA: TGTGCCAGCATGCGGGGGGGGTACACCGGGGAGCTGTTTTTT. It is translated as CASMRGGYTGELFF. The gene calls are TRBV6-5 and TRBJ2-2; 9 bases agree with TRBD2. The germline V gene encodes CDR1 MNHEY and CDR2 SVGAGI. The trim removed 7 bases at V and 3 bases at J, leaving 3 bases unmatched. The CDR3 has 14 residues.

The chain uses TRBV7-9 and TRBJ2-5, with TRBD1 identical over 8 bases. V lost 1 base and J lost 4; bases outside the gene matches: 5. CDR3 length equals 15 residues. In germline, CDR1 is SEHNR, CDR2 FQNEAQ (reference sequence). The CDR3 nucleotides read TGTGCCAGCAGCTTAGGGACAGGGCACGGAGAGACCCAGTACTTC. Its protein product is CASSLGTGHGETQYF.